This TCR beta chain was observed in a study of blood T cell repertoires in COVID-19. Study-wide context: Samples of COVID-19 (acute and convalescent) were obtained from the United States, Italy and Spain. T cells, B-cell-depleted T cells, or PBMCs provided the cDNA or gDNA that served as material.

Germline V gene sequence: CDR1 SGHNT, CDR2 YENEEA. The CDR3 region is 9 residues in length, termini included. For this clone: The conserved final phenylalanine or tryptophan is absent from the CDR3, which likely points to a read error. No DNA is shown, since the ends of the CDR3 on it are uncertain; the CDR3 is the one TCRdb lists.

How the authors handled the data: Amplification with reference gene primers provided the estimates of nucleated cell counts. Using immunoSEQ multiplex PCR, the repertoire was profiled, and TCRdb retains in-frame clones only, with some absent. V and J calls and clone size are as listed in that table; D and trimming were resolved from the DNA. The sample lists 10,000 to 15,000 clones, 60% to 80% seen once, with 30% to 35% in the top ten. Material for sequencing was peripheral blood. This clonotype originated in a human donor in a cohort sampled during active COVID-19. V gene TRBV11-3 combines with J gene TRBJ2-7; TRBD2 is the table's D call, not checked against the DNA. CDR3 sequence reads: CASSFSRVL.